One and the same sample provided the 14 T cell receptor beta chains below, sequenced in a study of blood T cells in healthy people across ages. Together with a sample-barcoded 5' primer, a J-beta primer mix was included in a second PCR lasting about 6 to 11 cycles. TCRdb reprocessed the 5' RACE reads via MiXCR and lists one record per CDR3 protein. The data hold about 1,500,000 distinct CDR3 sequences, with 28% observed a single time. The sequenced material came from blood. All receptors come from a woman younger than 45 in good health.

About this clonotype: In this CDR3 the conserved last residue, phenylalanine or tryptophan, is missing, so a read error is likely. J is TRBJ2-7 and V is TRBV3-1; tentative D call: TRBD2 (5 bases). The CDR3 is 14 amino acids. CDR1 and CDR2 (germline): LGHDT, YNNKEL (reference sequence). V lost 2 bases, J lost 0 bases, and 8 bases lay in between. The CDR3 loop reads CASSQSEGSYEQYL. The CDR3 bases are TGTGCCAGCAGCCAAAGTGAGGGCTCCTACGAGCAGTACTTA.

This clonotype has a count of ten or more. The rearrangement links TRBV9 to TRBJ2-3; D is perhaps TRBD1 (5 bases). CDR3 size: 15 residues. In germline, CDR1 is SGDLS, CDR2 YYNGEE. V was clipped by 0 bases and J by 2 bases, with 10 bases between them. This chain's CDR3 is CASSVDVGHTDTQYF. The CDR3 DNA reads as TGTGCCAGCAGCGTAGATGTGGGGCACACAGATACGCAGTATTTT. Supplemented by reference TRBV9 and TRBJ2-3, the full variable domain reads DSGVTQTPKHLITATGQRVTLRCSPRSGDLSVYWYQQSLDQGLQFLIQYYNGEERAKGNILERFSAQQFPDLHSELNLSSLELGDSALYFCASSVDVGHTDTQYFGPGTRLTVL.

The chain uses TRBV28 and TRBJ2-3; TRBD2 matches at 9 bases. The V segment lost 2 bases and the J segment 7 bases; nucleotides outside the gene matches: 10. The CDR3 totals 16 residues. From germline, CDR1 is MDHEN and CDR2 SYDVKM. The CDR3 nucleotides read TGTGCCAGCAGTTTACGGCGCGGGGGGGCCTTCAATACGCAGTATTTT. This translates into CASSLRRGGAFNTQYF. Supplemented by reference TRBV28 and TRBJ2-3, the full variable domain reads DVKVTQSSRYLVKRTGEKVFLECVQDMDHENMFWYRQDPGLGLRLIYFSYDVKMKEKGDIPEGYSVSREKKERFSLILESASTNQTSMYLCASSLRRGGAFNTQYFGPGTRLTVL.

This clonotype was counted between two and nine times. The chain is built from TRBV4-1 and TRBJ1-4; D call uncertain. Germline V gene sequence: CDR1 MGHRA, CDR2 YSYEKL. The CDR3 contains 13 residues. Between the trimmed V and J ends, which lost 1 base and 6 bases, there was a span of 6 bases. The CDR3 DNA is TGCGCCAGCAGCCAAGTGGATGATGAAAAACTGTTTTTT. It translates to CASSQVDDEKLFF.

In its sample, this clonotype was seen a few times. This chain links TRBV7-2 with TRBJ2-1; D is unresolved. V was shortened by 3 bases and J by 8 bases, with 14 bases between the two germline ends. Germline assignment: CDR1 SGHTA and CDR2 FQGNSA. The CDR3 loop spans 14 amino acids. Written as DNA, the CDR3 is TGTGCCAGCAGCTTCGGAGTGCCAATGGATGAGCAGTTCTTC. The encoded protein is CASSFGVPMDEQFF.

The chain couples TRBV19 to TRBJ1-5; D might be TRBD1 (6 bases). CDR1 LNHDA and CDR2 SQIVND come from the germline V gene (reference sequence). V lost 4 bases to trimming and J lost 7 bases, with 14 bases between them. This CDR3 has 14 residues. CDR3 amino acids: CASSTRGLVQPQHF. The CDR3 DNA reads as TGTGCCAGTAGTACCAGGGGTCTGGTACAGCCCCAGCATTTT.

This clonotype was seen just once. Written as DNA, the CDR3 is TGTGCCAGCAGTAAATCGGACAGCTATAATGAAAAACTGTTTTTT. As protein: CASSKSDSYNEKLFF. V gene TRBV25-1 combines with J gene TRBJ1-4, with D possibly being TRBD1 (6 bases). Germline CDR1 MGHDK, CDR2 SYGVNS. The CDR3 contains 15 residues. Trimming took off 5 bases at V and 4 bases at J, with 14 bases between the two ends.

The chain recombines TRBV4-3 with TRBJ2-1, with a tentative D call TRBD2 (6 bases). The V gene lost 4 bases and the J gene lost 5 bases, with 18 bases spanning the gap. The CDR3 contains 16 residues. Per germline, CDR1 LGHNA and CDR2 YSLEER. CDR3 bases: TGCGCCAGCAGCCCCCTCGGGACTGCCCAGAACAATGAGCAGTTCTTC. Protein product: CASSPLGTAQNNEQFF.

The rearrangement links TRBV7-9 to TRBJ2-5; 7 nucleotides agree with TRBD1. J gave up 4 bases and V 5 bases, and 10 bases lay outside the gene matches. The germline CDR1 and CDR2 sequences are SEHNR and FQNEAQ (reference sequence). This CDR3 comprises 15 residues. The CDR3 loop reads CASSLSGQFGETQYF. CDR3 coding DNA: TGTGCCAGCAGCCTATCGGGACAGTTTGGAGAGACCCAGTACTTC. Complete variable domain (other parts from reference TRBV7-9 and TRBJ2-5): DTGVSQNPRHKITKRGQNVTFRCDPISEHNRLYWYRQTLGQGPEFLTYFQNEAQLEKSRLLSDRFSAERPKGSFSTLEIQRTEQGDSAMYLCASSLSGQFGETQYFGPGTRLLVL.

This clonotype was seen repeatedly, ten times or more. The V and J genes are TRBV10-3 and TRBJ1-5; 9 nucleotides line up with TRBD1. Germline loops: CDR1 ENHRY, CDR2 SYGVKD. CDR3 length: 15 amino acids. V gave up 0 bases and J gave up 6 bases; unmatched junction bases: 3. In DNA, the CDR3 is TGTGCCATCAGTGAGTCGGGACAGGGTGGTCAGCCCCAGCATTTT. As protein: CAISESGQGGQPQHF.

This chain joins TRBV29-1 and TRBJ2-7; D call uncertain. Between the trimmed V and J ends, which lost 4 bases and 0 bases, there was a span of 10 bases. The CDR3 loop spans 13 amino acids. Germline V gene data show CDR1 as SQVTM and CDR2 as ANQGSEA. This CDR3 is CSVGSDRSYEQYF. The CDR3 DNA is TGCAGCGTTGGGAGCGACCGCTCCTACGAGCAGTACTTC.

The chain employs TRBV7-2 and TRBJ2-7, with 11 bases lining up with TRBD2. Germline V gene sequence: CDR1 SGHTA, CDR2 FQGNSA. The J segment lost 12 bases and the V segment lost 4 bases, leaving 8 bases of the junction unmatched. There are 13 residues in the CDR3. The CDR3 DNA reads as TGTGCCAGCAGCTCCCGGACTAGCGGGTGGGGGTACTTC. This translates into CASSSRTSGWGYF.

This clonotype occurred many times. This chain uses TRBV29-1 with TRBJ1-2, with no clear D. Germline CDR1 and CDR2: SQVTM and ANQGSEA. The ends were cut back, 3 bases at V and 8 bases at J, with 19 bases in the middle. The CDR3 is made up of 14 amino acids. CDR3 sequence reads: CSVEVGLGLSGYTF. The CDR3, as DNA: TGCAGCGTTGAGGTGGGCCTTGGCCTAAGCGGCTACACCTTC. The whole variable domain, filled in from reference TRBV29-1 and TRBJ1-2, reads SAVISQKPSRDICQRGTSLTIQCQVDSQVTMMFWYRQQPGQSLTLIATANQGSEATYESGFVIDKFPISRPNLTFSTLTVSNMSPEDSSIYLCSVEVGLGLSGYTFGSGTRLTVV.

This clonotype was detected a few times. The chain couples TRBV5-1 to TRBJ2-1; D might be TRBD1 (6 bases). This CDR3 comprises 14 residues. In germline, CDR1 is SGHRS, CDR2 YFSETQ. The V end lost 6 bases, the J end lost 7 bases, and 17 bases lay between the germline ends. The CDR3 loop is CASKEAGARNEQFF. DNA for the CDR3: TGCGCCAGCAAGGAGGCAGGGGCCCGGAATGAGCAGTTCTTC.